This T cell receptor (beta chain) was observed in a study of identical twins. There are a few counts of this clonotype. The ends lost 4 bases at V and 2 bases at J; junction bases unmatched: 6. CDR1 and CDR2 from the germline V gene are SGHRS and YFSETQ. The CDR3 has 15 residues. A single record per CDR3 protein comes from TCRdb applying MiXCR to the 5' RACE reads. This table has under 1 million distinct CDR3 sequences, around an eighth appearing once. These data also formed part of another study, on yellow fever vaccine responses in identical twins.

The chain uses TRBV5-1 and TRBJ1-5; 7 bases align to TRBD1. The TCR sequence derives from a young woman in good health. The specimen was PBMCs. The CDR3 sequence is CASSPTGSGNQPQHF. The CDR3 bases are TGCGCCAGCAGCCCGACAGGGAGTGGCAATCAGCCCCAGCATTTT. Full variable domain (rest looked up from reference TRBV5-1 and TRBJ1-5): KAGVTQTPRYLIKTRGQQVTLSCSPISGHRSVSWYQQTPGQGLQFLFEYFSETQRNKGNFPGRFSGRQFSNSRSEMNVSTLELGDSALYLCASSPTGSGNQPQHFGDGTRLSIL.